Shown below are 14 T cell receptor beta chains from a single sample sequenced in a study of shared clonotypes between healthy human individuals. Generated by immunoSEQ multiplex PCR, the TCRdb table keeps only in-frame clones and is missing some. Of hundreds of thousands of clones in the sample, 95% to 96% were seen once. CD45RO-negative cells were positively selected for CCR7, leaving out terminally differentiated effector memory CD45RA+ cells. Sequencing was carried out using naive CD8+ T cells sorted from blood. These receptors came from a woman aged 25-40 years in good health.

The V gene is TRBV6-1, the J gene TRBJ2-7; 7 bases match TRBD2. Germline V gene lookup returns CDR1 MNHNS and CDR2 SASEGT. Trimming cost V 0 bases and J 2 bases; bases outside gene matches: 13. There are 18 residues in the CDR3. The CDR3 sequence: CASSEALAAEHRTYEQYF. As DNA, the CDR3 is TGTGCCAGCAGTGAAGCTCTAGCGGCAGAACATCGTACCTACGAGCAGTACTTC.

The gene calls are TRBV9 and TRBJ2-1; 9 nucleotides match TRBD2. Trimming took 0 bases from V and 5 from J; bases not matched to a gene: 9. CDR3 size: 17 residues. Germline CDR1 reads SGDLS; CDR2 reads YYNGEE. CDR3 nucleotide sequence: TGTGCCAGCAGCGTAGCGCGGGAGGGCCCTTTGGACAATGAGCAGTTCTTC. It is translated as CASSVAREGPLDNEQFF.

The rearrangement uses TRBV5-5 and TRBJ2-5; D perhaps matches TRBD1 (5 bases). CDR3 length equals 15 residues. V lost 0 bases, J lost 5 bases, and 14 bases lay in between. In germline, CDR1 is SGHKS, CDR2 YYEKEE (reference sequence). The CDR3 loop is CASSLAKGLTETQYF. In nucleotides, the CDR3 is TGTGCCAGCAGCTTGGCAAAGGGGTTAACGGAGACCCAGTACTTC.

This clone has a single count. Within the sample, other DNA sequences also encode this same CDR3. The gene calls are TRBV9 and TRBJ2-7; D gene unclear. The V end was cut by 0 bases, the J end by 3 bases, with 10 bases between. Per the germline V gene, CDR1 is SGDLS and CDR2 is YYNGEE. The CDR3 sequence is 14 residues long. The CDR3 sequence is CASSVASGNYEQYF. The CDR3 coding sequence is TGTGCCAGCAGCGTAGCCTCCGGAAACTACGAGCAGTACTTC.

The chain has TRBV5-6 and TRBJ2-5; a possible D gene is TRBD1 (6 bases). The CDR3 contains 15 residues. Trimming left V 6 bases short and J 1 base short, with 16 bases between. From germline, CDR1 is SGHDT and CDR2 YYEEEE. CDR3 in amino acids: CASTIIGTLQETQYF. CDR3 DNA sequence: TGTGCCAGCACCATCATCGGGACACTCCAAGAGACCCAGTACTTC.

There are a few counts of this clone. This same CDR3 is encoded by further DNA sequences in the sample. This chain uses TRBV30 with TRBJ1-1; D unclear. Per germline, CDR1 GTSNPN and CDR2 SVGIG (reference sequence). The V gene lost 2 bases and the J gene lost 5 bases, with 6 bases spanning the gap. The CDR3 contains 11 residues. Written as DNA, the CDR3 is TGTGCCTGGAGTTCGGGAACTGAAGCTTTCTTT. This codes for CAWSSGTEAFF.

V usage is TRBV27 and J usage is TRBJ2-3; D may be TRBD2 (5 bases). From germline, CDR1 is MNHEY and CDR2 SMNVEV (reference sequence). Deletions cut 3 bases from V and 10 bases from J, with 8 bases between. The CDR3 covers 11 residues. CDR3 coding DNA: TGTGCCAGCAGTTTTCCGGGGTCGCAGTATTTT. Its translation is CASSFPGSQYF.

Of note for this clone: The same CDR3 can be traced to other DNA sequences in this sample. The chain has TRBV5-1 and TRBJ2-1; D might be TRBD1 (5 bases). The germline CDR1 and CDR2 sequences are SGHRS and YFSETQ. Trimming pared 4 bases from V and 0 bases from J, leaving 14 bases between. This CDR3 is 16 amino acids long. This CDR3 is CASSLRTGLSYNEQFF. CDR3 in DNA: TGCGCCAGCAGCCTCCGTACAGGCCTCTCCTACAATGAGCAGTTCTTC.

This chain uses TRBV27 with TRBJ1-2; 8 bases fit TRBD1. Germline CDR1 reads MNHEY; CDR2 reads SMNVEV (reference sequence). The ends lost 9 bases at V and 3 bases at J; junction bases unmatched: 6. There are 13 residues in the CDR3. As DNA, the CDR3 is TGTGCCAGAACAGGGGGGGAAGACTATGGCTACACCTTC. Amino acids: CARTGGEDYGYTF.

The J gene is TRBJ1-3, the V gene TRBV28; no firm D call. V was shortened by 3 bases and J by 8 bases, with 5 bases between the two germline ends. Germline V lookup: CDR1 MDHEN, CDR2 SYDVKM. The CDR3 is 11 residues long. CDR3 sequence (DNA): TGTGCCAGCAGTTTCTCAGACACCATATATTTT. Translated: CASSFSDTIYF.

This clone was counted between two and nine times. The chain couples TRBV5-4 to TRBJ1-1; D may be TRBD1 (6 bases). The CDR3 has 15 amino acids. V was shortened by 4 bases and J by 0 bases, with 13 bases between the two germline ends. Germline V gene sequence: CDR1 SGHNT, CDR2 YYREEE (reference sequence). This CDR3 is CASSTEGGLNTEAFF. CDR3 DNA sequence: TGTGCCAGCAGCACGGAGGGGGGACTGAACACTGAAGCTTTCTTT. Filled out from reference TRBV5-4 and TRBJ1-1, the complete variable domain reads ETGVTQSPTHLIKTRGQQVTLRCSSQSGHNTVSWYQQALGQGPQFIFQYYREEENGRGNFPPRFSGLQFPNYSSELNVNALELDDSALYLCASSTEGGLNTEAFFGQGTRLTVV.

The chain couples TRBV9 to TRBJ2-3; 9 positions match TRBD2. The CDR3 has 16 residues. Trimming cost V 3 bases and J 4 bases; bases outside gene matches: 9. Germline values: CDR1 SGDLS, CDR2 YYNGEE. The CDR3: CASSGGAGGQADTQYF. DNA for the CDR3: TGTGCCAGCAGCGGTGGGGCGGGAGGGCAGGCAGATACGCAGTATTTT.

The chain carries TRBV7-6 and TRBJ2-2, with TRBD2 matching 8 bases. The CDR3 runs to 16 residues. The germline V gene has CDR1 SGHVS and CDR2 FNYEAQ. V shed 5 bases, J shed 2 bases, and the junction held 7 bases outside the gene matches. CDR3 nucleotides: TGTGCCAGCAGCATACTAGCGGAGGGCAACACCGGGGAGCTGTTTTTT. Protein sequence: CASSILAEGNTGELFF.

The chain uses TRBV6-5 and TRBJ1-4, with D unresolved. V was pared by 2 bases and J by 5 bases, with 12 bases between. The germline V gene encodes CDR1 MNHEY and CDR2 SVGAGI. This CDR3 contains 15 residues. Written as DNA, the CDR3 is TGTGCCAGCAGTTACACCGGGTCCTCCAATGAAAAACTGTTTTTT. Encoded protein: CASSYTGSSNEKLFF.